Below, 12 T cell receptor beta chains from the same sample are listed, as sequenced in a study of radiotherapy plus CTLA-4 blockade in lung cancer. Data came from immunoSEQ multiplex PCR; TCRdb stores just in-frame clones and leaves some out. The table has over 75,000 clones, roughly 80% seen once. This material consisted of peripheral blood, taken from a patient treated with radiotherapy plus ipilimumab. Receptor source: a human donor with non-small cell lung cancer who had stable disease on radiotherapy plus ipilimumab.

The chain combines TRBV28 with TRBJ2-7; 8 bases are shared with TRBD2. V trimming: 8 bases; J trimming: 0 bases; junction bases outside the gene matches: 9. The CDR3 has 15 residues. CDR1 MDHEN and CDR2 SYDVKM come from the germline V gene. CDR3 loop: CASGSSGVDSYEQYF. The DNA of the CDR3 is TGTGCCAGCGGGAGTAGCGGGGTAGACTCCTACGAGCAGTACTTC.

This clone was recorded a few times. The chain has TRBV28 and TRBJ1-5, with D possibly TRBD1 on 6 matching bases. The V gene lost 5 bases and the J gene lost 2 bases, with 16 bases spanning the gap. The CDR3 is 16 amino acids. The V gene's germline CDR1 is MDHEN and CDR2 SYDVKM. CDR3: CASSPRGHRGNQPQHF. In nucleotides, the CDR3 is TGTGCCAGCAGTCCCCGGGGACACCGAGGCAATCAGCCCCAGCATTTT.

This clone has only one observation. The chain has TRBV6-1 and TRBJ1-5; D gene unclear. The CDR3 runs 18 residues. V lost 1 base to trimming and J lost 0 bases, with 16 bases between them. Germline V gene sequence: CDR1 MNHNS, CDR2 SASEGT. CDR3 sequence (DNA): TGTGCCAGCAGTGAAGAGGCAGGTGGGGATATTAGCAATCAGCCCCAGCATTTT. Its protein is CASSEEAGGDISNQPQHF.

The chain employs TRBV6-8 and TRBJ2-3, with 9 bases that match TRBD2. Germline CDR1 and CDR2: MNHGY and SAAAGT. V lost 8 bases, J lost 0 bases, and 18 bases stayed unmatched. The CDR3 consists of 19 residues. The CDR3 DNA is TGTGCCAGCCCCCCGGGAGGCGGGGGGGCGGGTTTTAGCACAGATACGCAGTATTTT. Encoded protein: CASPPGGGGAGFSTDTQYF.

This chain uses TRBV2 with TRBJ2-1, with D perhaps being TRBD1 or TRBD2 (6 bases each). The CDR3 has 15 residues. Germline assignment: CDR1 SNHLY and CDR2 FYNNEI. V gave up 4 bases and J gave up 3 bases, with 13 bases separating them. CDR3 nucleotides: TGTGCCAGCAGTGGGGCTGGAGGGGGCTACAATGAGCAGTTCTTC. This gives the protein CASSGAGGGYNEQFF.

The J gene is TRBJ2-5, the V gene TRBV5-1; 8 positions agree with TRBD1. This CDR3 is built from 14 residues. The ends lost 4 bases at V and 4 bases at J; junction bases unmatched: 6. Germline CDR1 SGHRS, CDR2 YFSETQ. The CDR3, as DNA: TGCGCCAGCAGCCGACAGGGGCTGCTAGAGACCCAGTACTTC. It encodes CASSRQGLLETQYF.

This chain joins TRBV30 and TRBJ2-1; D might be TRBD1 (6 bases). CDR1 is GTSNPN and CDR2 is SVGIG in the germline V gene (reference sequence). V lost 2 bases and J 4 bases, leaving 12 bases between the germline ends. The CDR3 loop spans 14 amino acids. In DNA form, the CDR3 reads TGTGCCTGGAGTCACAATGGACAGTACAATGAGCAGTTCTTC. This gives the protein CAWSHNGQYNEQFF. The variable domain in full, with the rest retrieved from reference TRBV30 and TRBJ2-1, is SQTIHQWPATLVQPVGSPLSLECTVEGTSNPNLYWYRQAAGRGLQLLFYSVGIGQISSEVPQNLSASRPQDRQFILSSKKLLLSDSGFYLCAWSHNGQYNEQFFGPGTRLTVL.

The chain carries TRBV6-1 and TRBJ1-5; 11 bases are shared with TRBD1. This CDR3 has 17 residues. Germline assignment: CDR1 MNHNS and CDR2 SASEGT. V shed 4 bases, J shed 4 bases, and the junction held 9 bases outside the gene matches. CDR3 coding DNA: TGTGCCAGCAGTGCCGTTAGGGGGACAGGGGGTAATCAGCCCCAGCATTTT. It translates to CASSAVRGTGGNQPQHF.

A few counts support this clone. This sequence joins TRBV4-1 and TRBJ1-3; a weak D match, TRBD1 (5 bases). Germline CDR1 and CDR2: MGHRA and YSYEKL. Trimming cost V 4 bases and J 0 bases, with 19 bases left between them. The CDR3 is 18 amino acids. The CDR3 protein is CASSPEWRQSSSGNTIYF. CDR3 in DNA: TGCGCCAGCAGCCCAGAGTGGAGACAGTCGAGCTCTGGAAACACCATATATTTT.

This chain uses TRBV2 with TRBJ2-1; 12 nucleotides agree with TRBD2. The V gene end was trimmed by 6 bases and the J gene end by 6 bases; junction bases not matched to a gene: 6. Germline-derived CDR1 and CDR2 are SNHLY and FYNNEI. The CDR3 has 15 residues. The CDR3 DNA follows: TGTGCCAGCAGAGAACTAGCGGGGGGCCCCAATGAGCAGTTCTTC. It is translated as CASRELAGGPNEQFF.

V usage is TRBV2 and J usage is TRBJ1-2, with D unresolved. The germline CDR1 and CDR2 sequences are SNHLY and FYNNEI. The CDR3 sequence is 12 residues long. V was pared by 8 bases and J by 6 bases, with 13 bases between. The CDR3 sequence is CASGPSGDGYTF. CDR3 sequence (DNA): TGTGCCAGCGGACCGAGCGGCGATGGCTACACCTTC.

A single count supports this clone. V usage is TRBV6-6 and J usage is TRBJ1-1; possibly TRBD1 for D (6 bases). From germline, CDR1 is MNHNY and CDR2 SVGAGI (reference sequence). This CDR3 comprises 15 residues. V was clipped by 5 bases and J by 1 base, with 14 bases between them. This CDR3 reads CASSNRALANTEAFF. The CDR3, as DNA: TGTGCCAGCAGTAACAGGGCGCTAGCGAACACTGAAGCTTTCTTT.